These 26 T cell receptor beta chains were all obtained from the same sample, sequenced in a study of vaccination effects on CD4 cells after COVID-19. The protocol was immunoSEQ multiplex PCR, while the TCRdb copy is restricted to in-frame clones and leaves out a portion. Here the sample spans some 74,000 clones, 81% being singletons. These receptors are not linked to any known antigen. Viral peptide pool expansion of antigen-specific CD4+ T cells preceded sequencing in the ViraFEST assay. The culture ran for roughly ten days before CD4+ T cells were isolated. As their vaccination, participants received two doses of either BNT162b2 or mRNA-1273. This material consisted of CD4+ T cells from PBMCs cultured with HCoV-229E spike peptides, taken after COVID-19 vaccination. The receptors originated from a human donor who received a COVID-19 vaccine.

The chain combines TRBV12-3 or TRBV12-4 with TRBJ1-1, with D unclear. This CDR3 is built from 12 residues. V was shortened by 1 base and J by 1 base, with 1 base between the two germline ends. The CDR3 region has the DNA TGTGCCAGCAGTTTAGGGAACACTGAAGCTTTCTTT. Protein sequence: CASSLGNTEAFF.

This clone has only a few counts. V usage is TRBV10-1 and J usage is TRBJ1-2; no clear D gene. This CDR3 spans 12 amino acids. The germline gives CDR1 WNHNN, CDR2 SYGVQD (reference sequence). V was pared by 10 bases and J by 8 bases, with 17 bases between. CDR3 DNA sequence: TGCGCCACGCGCAGAGGGCTCGGCGGCTACACCTTC. Amino acids: CATRRGLGGYTF.

The count of this clone is one. The rearrangement uses TRBV18 and TRBJ1-6; tentative D call: TRBD1 (6 bases). The CDR3 has 18 amino acids. Trimming removed 3 bases from V and 0 bases from J, with 15 bases in between. The germline CDR1 and CDR2 sequences are KGHSH and LQKENI. In DNA form, the CDR3 reads TGTGCCAGCTCACCGATAGGACAGCGGAGCTCCTATAATTCACCCCTCCACTTT. It translates to CASSPIGQRSSYNSPLHF.

V usage is TRBV25-1 and J usage is TRBJ2-3; D is possibly TRBD1 (6 bases). Germline loops: CDR1 MGHDK, CDR2 SYGVNS. The CDR3 extends over 15 amino acids. Trimming pared 1 base from V and 6 bases from J, leaving 14 bases between. Written as DNA, the CDR3 is TGTGCCAGCAGTGAATCCGCCCGACAGGACGATACGCAGTATTTT. Amino acids: CASSESARQDDTQYF.

The chain is built from TRBV5-6 and TRBJ1-6; no definite D call. Germline lookup yields CDR1 SGHDT and CDR2 YYEEEE. With 0 bases removed from V and 7 bases from J, the gap between germline ends came to 11 bases. The CDR3 sequence is 15 residues long. CDR3 nucleotide sequence: TGTGCCAGCAGCTTGGGTCAAGGGAGGAATTCACCCCTCCACTTT. Its protein product is CASSLGQGRNSPLHF.

Only one count was recorded for this clone. The chain couples TRBV15 to TRBJ2-5; D uncertain. The V end lost 0 bases, the J end lost 2 bases, and 4 bases lay between the germline ends. Germline-derived CDR1 and CDR2 are LNHNV and YYDKDF (reference sequence). CDR3 length: 13 residues. The CDR3, as DNA: TGTGCCACCAGCAGAGATCCTCAAGAGACCCAGTACTTC. This translates into CATSRDPQETQYF.

This rearrangement joins TRBV19 to TRBJ1-3, with D maybe TRBD1 (5 bases). Trimming stripped 7 bases from V and 4 bases from J, with 20 bases between. CDR1 is LNHDA, CDR2 SQIVND, per germline (reference sequence). The CDR3 has 16 residues. The CDR3 region has the DNA TGTGCCAGTACCTCCGCCCCCCCAGGGTCAGGAAACACCATATATTTT. It encodes CASTSAPPGSGNTIYF.

The gene calls are TRBV5-6 and TRBJ2-5; 11 nucleotides match TRBD1. CDR1 is SGHDT, CDR2 YYEEEE, per germline. Unmatched junction bases numbered 5, after V lost 3 bases and J lost 4 bases. The CDR3 runs to 15 residues. CDR3 DNA sequence: TGTGCCAGCAGCTCCGCCGGGACAGGGGGAGAGACCCAGTACTTC. Translation: CASSSAGTGGETQYF.

The CDR3 DNA follows: TGTGCCAGCAGCCAACAACAGGAGACTGAAGCTTTCTTT. Its translation: CASSQQQETEAFF. The chain employs TRBV14 and TRBJ1-1; D may be TRBD1 (5 bases). The length of the CDR3 is 13 residues. Per the germline V gene, CDR1 is SGHDN and CDR2 is FVKESK. The germline V and J ends were trimmed by 2 bases and 5 bases, with 9 bases remaining between them. The full variable domain, rest sourced from reference TRBV14 and TRBJ1-1, is EAGVTQFPSHSVIEKGQTVTLRCDPISGHDNLYWYRRVMGKEIKFLLHFVKESKQDESGMPNNRFLAERTGGTYSTLKVQPAELEDSGVYFCASSQQQETEAFFGQGTRLTVV.

The genes are TRBV5-6 and TRBJ2-7; unclear D gene. CDR3 length equals 13 residues. Per germline, CDR1 SGHDT and CDR2 YYEEEE. The V end lost 3 bases, the J end lost 7 bases, and 14 bases lay between the germline ends. This chain's CDR3 is CASSSQAVFEQYV. CDR3 sequence (DNA): TGTGCCAGCAGCTCCCAAGCCGTTTTTGAGCAGTACGTC.

The V call is TRBV19, the J call TRBJ2-7, with 9 bases fitting TRBD1. The V gene's germline CDR1 is LNHDA and CDR2 SQIVND (reference sequence). Trimming took 6 bases from V and 3 from J; bases not matched to a gene: 6. The length of the CDR3 is 14 residues. CDR3 region: CASSETGGSYEQYV. CDR3 DNA sequence: TGTGCCAGTAGCGAAACAGGGGGCAGCTACGAGCAGTACGTC.

The chain couples TRBV6-2 or TRBV6-3 to TRBJ1-2; D not certain. This CDR3 spans 15 amino acids. V lost 5 bases and J 7 bases, leaving 20 bases between the germline ends. CDR1 MNHEY and CDR2 SVGEGT come from the germline V gene. This chain's CDR3 is CASSPPIRRAGGYTF. The CDR3 DNA sequence: TGTGCCAGCAGTCCACCGATAAGGAGGGCAGGTGGCTACACCTTC.

This clone was recorded a few times. The chain couples TRBV7-3 to TRBJ1-5; D gene ambiguous. Germline V lookup: CDR1 SGHTA, CDR2 FQGTGA. CDR3 size: 13 residues. The V end lost 1 base, the J end lost 4 bases, and 5 bases lay between the germline ends. CDR3: CASSLNSNQPQHF. The CDR3 nucleotides are TGTGCCAGCAGCTTAAACTCTAATCAGCCCCAGCATTTT.

V gene TRBV3-1 (or the pseudogene TRBV3-2) combines with J gene TRBJ1-2; a possible D gene is TRBD1 (5 bases). Trimming stripped 3 bases from V and 8 bases from J, with 16 bases between. The germline gives CDR1 LGHDT, CDR2 YNNKEL (reference sequence). The CDR3 consists of 14 residues. DNA for the CDR3: TGTGCCAGCAGCCATACGAGGTTGGGGGGGGGCTACACCTTC. It is translated as CASSHTRLGGGYTF.

The chain is built from TRBV6-5 and TRBJ1-2; unclear D gene. This CDR3 region has 13 residues. The germline CDR1 and CDR2 sequences are MNHEY and SVGAGI. Trimming cost V 0 bases and J 7 bases, with 9 bases left between them. The CDR3 spells CASSYSKQLGYTF. The CDR3 nucleotides are TGTGCCAGCAGTTACTCGAAACAGCTTGGCTACACCTTC.

The rearrangement joins TRBV6-5 to TRBJ1-5; 8 bases match TRBD1. Germline V gene lookup returns CDR1 MNHEY and CDR2 SVGAGI. J lost 2 bases, V lost 6 bases, and 6 bases had no gene match. CDR3 length: 15 residues. The CDR3 DNA sequence: TGTGCCAGCAGCCCCGGGGGACAGGGCAATCAGCCCCAGCATTTT. Its translation is CASSPGGQGNQPQHF.

This clone appeared a few times. The chain has TRBV30 and TRBJ1-1; D is unclear. This CDR3 spans 13 amino acids. Trimming took off 0 bases at V and 4 bases at J, with 9 bases between the two ends. Germline-derived CDR1 and CDR2 are GTSNPN and SVGIG (reference sequence). The CDR3 region is CAWSVGFGTEAFF. CDR3 sequence (DNA): TGTGCCTGGAGTGTTGGGTTTGGCACTGAAGCTTTCTTT.

This chain connects TRBV28 to TRBJ1-2; D is ambiguous. V gave up 3 bases and J gave up 5 bases, with 16 bases separating them. The germline gives CDR1 MDHEN, CDR2 SYDVKM. This CDR3 has 15 residues. CDR3 loop: CASSFVGIGGYGYTF. The DNA of the CDR3 is TGTGCCAGCAGTTTTGTGGGCATTGGTGGGTATGGCTACACCTTC.

This clone was counted once. The V and J genes are TRBV5-1 and TRBJ2-6; the D gene is possibly TRBD2 (5 bases). Germline lookup yields CDR1 SGHRS and CDR2 YFSETQ. V was shortened by 0 bases and J by 3 bases, with 7 bases between the two germline ends. This CDR3 comprises 15 residues. The CDR3 coding sequence is TGCGCCAGCAGCTTGGTACTAGTTGGGGCCAACGTCCTGACTTTC. It codes for CASSLVLVGANVLTF.

The rearrangement joins TRBV29-1 to TRBJ2-4; tentatively, D is TRBD1 (5 bases). V lost 5 bases and J lost 9, with 14 bases in between. The germline V gene encodes CDR1 SQVTM and CDR2 ANQGSEA. The CDR3 loop spans 12 amino acids. CDR3 in DNA: TGCAGCGTTTTCCGAGCCCAGGGCATTCAGTACTTC. Translated, it gives CSVFRAQGIQYF.

The rearrangement links TRBV6-1 to TRBJ1-2, with unresolved D. The V end lost 1 base, the J end lost 1 base, and 7 bases lay between the germline ends. The CDR3 sequence is 14 residues long. Germline V CDR1 and CDR2: MNHNS, SASEGT. As DNA, the CDR3 is TGTGCCAGCAGTGAAGGTGTCAGTAACTATGGCTACACCTTC. Translation: CASSEGVSNYGYTF.

Worth noting for this clone: Other DNA sequences in this specimen translate into the identical CDR3. V gene TRBV4-1 combines with J gene TRBJ1-4; a possible D gene is TRBD1 (5 bases). V shed 0 bases and J shed 2 bases, with 7 bases lying between them. Looked up from germline, CDR1 is MGHRA and CDR2 is YSYEKL. The CDR3 length is 15 residues. The CDR3: CASSQDRGTNEKLFF. The CDR3 DNA is TGCGCCAGCAGCCAAGATCGGGGGACTAATGAAAAACTGTTTTTT.

J is TRBJ2-5 and V is TRBV5-6, with 9 bases aligning to TRBD1. CDR3 length equals 16 residues. Germline assignment: CDR1 SGHDT and CDR2 YYEEEE. V dropped 3 bases and J dropped 2; count of bases not matched to a gene: 8. The CDR3 region is CASSYLRDRVQETQYF. As DNA, the CDR3 is TGTGCCAGCAGCTATCTCCGGGACAGGGTACAAGAGACCCAGTACTTC.

This chain links TRBV30 with TRBJ2-1; D tentatively fits TRBD1 or TRBD2 (5 bases each). There are 15 residues in the CDR3. Germline V gene lookup returns CDR1 GTSNPN and CDR2 SVGIG (reference sequence). Trimming took off 2 bases at V and 7 bases at J, with 18 bases between the two ends. The CDR3 protein is CAWSPRDGDRNEQFF. CDR3 coding DNA: TGTGCCTGGAGTCCCAGGGACGGGGACCGGAATGAGCAGTTCTTC.

This clone was observed a single time. This sequence joins TRBV2 and TRBJ2-7, with 8 bases matching TRBD1. The V gene's germline CDR1 is SNHLY and CDR2 FYNNEI. Losses at the gene ends were 10 bases for V and 6 bases for J; bases not matched to a gene: 14. This CDR3 is built from 14 residues. The CDR3 protein is CATKTGVSPSEQYV. The CDR3, as DNA: TGTGCCACTAAGACAGGGGTGAGTCCGTCCGAGCAGTACGTC.

The V call is TRBV5-4, the J call TRBJ2-4; the match to TRBD2 covers 8 bases. Germline loops: CDR1 SGHNT, CDR2 YYREEE (reference sequence). CDR3 length: 15 residues. V was clipped by 5 bases and J by 8 bases; unmatched bases: 12. CDR3 in amino acids: CASSPRGGRPDIQYF. The CDR3 region has the DNA TGTGCCAGCAGTCCCCGCGGGGGGCGCCCGGACATTCAGTACTTC.